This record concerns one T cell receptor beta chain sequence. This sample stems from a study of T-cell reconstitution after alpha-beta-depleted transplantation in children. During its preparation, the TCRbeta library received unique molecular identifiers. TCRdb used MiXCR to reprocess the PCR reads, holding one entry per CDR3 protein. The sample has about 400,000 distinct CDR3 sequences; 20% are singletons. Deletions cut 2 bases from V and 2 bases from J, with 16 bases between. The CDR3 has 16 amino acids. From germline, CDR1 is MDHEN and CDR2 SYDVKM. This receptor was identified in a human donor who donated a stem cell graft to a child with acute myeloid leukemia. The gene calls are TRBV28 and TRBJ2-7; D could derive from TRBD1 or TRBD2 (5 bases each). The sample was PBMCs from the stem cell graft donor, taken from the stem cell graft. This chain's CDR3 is CASSLPKLGDPYEQYF. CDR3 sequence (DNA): TGTGCCAGCAGTTTACCGAAACTGGGGGACCCCTACGAGCAGTACTTC.